The 9 T cell receptor beta chains presented below share a single source sample, sequenced in a study of blood T cell repertoires in COVID-19. Assay: immunoSEQ multiplex PCR; the TCRdb copy retains only in-frame clones and omits some. The top ten clones hold 0.8% to 1.3% of a sample with about 78,000 clones, 80% to 95% of them seen once. The sequencing sample was made of peripheral blood. Source of these receptors: a woman between 45 and 60 years old in a cohort sampled during active COVID-19.

The genes are TRBV19 and TRBJ1-1; perhaps TRBD1 as D (6 bases). In germline, CDR1 is LNHDA, CDR2 SQIVND (reference sequence). With 7 bases removed from V and 1 base from J, the gap between germline ends came to 19 bases. This CDR3 region has 16 residues. The CDR3 DNA follows: TGTGCCAGTACCCATAATCTCTACAGGGAGAACACTGAAGCTTTCTTT. Protein product: CASTHNLYRENTEAFF.

A note on this clone: A junction boundary mismatches the germline segment, possibly from a read error. The chain is built from TRBV7-7 and TRBJ2-1; D is perhaps TRBD2 (6 bases). Germline values: CDR1 SSHAT, CDR2 FNYEAQ (reference sequence). The CDR3 contains 17 residues. This CDR3 is CASSSHPAGGPYNEQFF. The CDR3 DNA reads TGTGCTAGCAGCTCTCACCCAGCGGGCGGGCCCTACAATGAGCAGTTCTTC.

The genes are TRBV6-6 and TRBJ1-4, with a weak D call TRBD1 (5 bases). CDR3 length: 14 amino acids. Germline V lookup: CDR1 MNHNY, CDR2 SVGAGI (reference sequence). Between the trimmed V and J ends, which lost 0 bases and 6 bases, there was a span of 8 bases. Here the CDR3 reads CASSYSSGDEKLFF. The CDR3 nucleotides are TGTGCCAGCAGTTACTCTTCGGGGGATGAAAAACTGTTTTTT.

This chain connects TRBV5-1 to TRBJ1-1; 8 bases fit TRBD1. The V and J ends lost 1 base and 3 bases, in that order; junction bases with no gene match: 2. CDR1 SGHRS and CDR2 YFSETQ come from the germline V gene. The CDR3 has 14 residues. The CDR3 nucleotides are TGCGCCAGCAGCTTGACAGGGGGGGACACTGAAGCTTTCTTT. Residues: CASSLTGGDTEAFF. Full variable domain (rest looked up from reference TRBV5-1 and TRBJ1-1): KAGVTQTPRYLIKTRGQQVTLSCSPISGHRSVSWYQQTPGQGLQFLFEYFSETQRNKGNFPGRFSGRQFSNSRSEMNVSTLELGDSALYLCASSLTGGDTEAFFGQGTRLTVV.

This rearrangement joins TRBV10-2 to TRBJ2-2; 7 positions match TRBD2. Per the germline V gene, CDR1 is WSHSY and CDR2 is SAAADI. The V segment lost 9 bases and the J segment 5 bases; nucleotides outside the gene matches: 12. The CDR3 extends over 15 amino acids. The CDR3 DNA follows: TGCGCCAGTACTTCCGGGACTACGGGGACCGGGGAGCTGTTTTTT. Its protein product is CASTSGTTGTGELFF.

This clone has only one observation. The rearrangement joins TRBV7-3 to TRBJ1-1, with D tentatively TRBD1 (6 bases). This CDR3 has 15 amino acids. Germline V gives CDR1 SGHTA, CDR2 FQGTGA. Trimming pared 5 bases from V and 2 bases from J, leaving 15 bases between. The CDR3 region has the DNA TGTGCCAGCAGCCCCGGTGGGGGGGCTAACACTGAAGCTTTCTTT. Amino acid sequence: CASSPGGGANTEAFF.

With regard to this clone: This specimen includes other DNA sequences encoding the same CDR3. The chain links TRBV7-9 to TRBJ2-2; 8 bases map to TRBD2. The J segment lost 4 bases and the V segment lost 8 bases, leaving 6 bases of the junction unmatched. The CDR3 runs 14 residues. The germline gives CDR1 SEHNR, CDR2 FQNEAQ (reference sequence). The CDR3 here is CASRGGAGTGELFF. CDR3 coding DNA: TGTGCCAGCCGGGGGGGGGCGGGCACCGGGGAGCTGTTTTTT.

CDR3 sequence: CASSPTGEQPQHF. The CDR3 DNA reads as TGTGCCAGCAGCCCCACAGGGGAACAGCCCCAGCATTTT. V usage is TRBV7-3 and J usage is TRBJ1-5, with TRBD1 identical over 7 bases. This CDR3 contains 13 residues. From germline, CDR1 is SGHTA and CDR2 FQGTGA. The trim removed 5 bases at V and 7 bases at J, leaving 5 bases unmatched.

The chain is built from TRBV9 and TRBJ2-2; perhaps TRBD2 as D (5 bases). The CDR3 is made up of 15 amino acids. CDR1 and CDR2 from the germline V gene are SGDLS and YYNGEE. V lost 4 bases and J lost 7, with 17 bases in between. This CDR3 is CASSSNPEVGGELFF. For the CDR3, the DNA is TGTGCCAGCAGCTCTAACCCGGAGGTGGGCGGGGAGCTGTTTTTT.